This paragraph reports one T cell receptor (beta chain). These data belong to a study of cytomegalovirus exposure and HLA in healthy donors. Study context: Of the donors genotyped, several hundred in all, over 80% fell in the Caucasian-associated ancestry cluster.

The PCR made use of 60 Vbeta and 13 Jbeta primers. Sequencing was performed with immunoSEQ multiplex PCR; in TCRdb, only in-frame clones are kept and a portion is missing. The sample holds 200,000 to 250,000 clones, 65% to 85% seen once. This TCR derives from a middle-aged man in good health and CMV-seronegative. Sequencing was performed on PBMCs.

CDR3 residues: CSVSSHRGINTEAFF. In DNA, the CDR3 is TGCAGCGTTTCCTCCCACAGGGGGATAAACACTGAAGCTTTCTTT. V is TRBV29-1 and J is TRBJ1-1, with 8 bases fitting TRBD1. J was trimmed by 2 bases and V by 5 bases; bases with no gene match: 10. Germline CDR1 and CDR2: SQVTM and ANQGSEA. There are 15 residues in the CDR3.